The clone carrying this TCR beta chain has a count of ten or more. These data belong to a study of prognosis after radiotherapy for stage I lung cancer. Study background: The authors enrolled stage I non-small cell lung cancer patients between 2018 and January 2019. The biologically effective dose of the SBRT radiotherapy was at least 100 Gy, given over 3 to 5 fractions.

Two-round multiplex PCR amplified TCR beta CDR3 from genomic DNA. First-round PCR used primers specific to each TRBV and TRBJ gene. TCRdb fed the multiplex PCR reads into MiXCR, producing one record per CDR3 protein. The sample includes roughly 38,000 distinct CDR3 sequences, approximately 25% of them seen just once. This CDR3 contains 12 residues. CDR1 and CDR2 (germline): GTSNPN, SVGIG (reference sequence). Between the trimmed V and J ends, which lost 0 bases and 4 bases, there was a span of 6 bases. The source is a donor over 45 with non-small cell lung cancer. The chain combines TRBV30 with TRBJ2-5; D perhaps matches TRBD1 (5 bases). The sample was PBMCs, taken before or after stereotactic body radiation therapy (not recorded which). The CDR3 bases are TGTGCCTGGAGTGTAGGGGTAGAGACCCAGTACTTC. Its translation: CAWSVGVETQYF.